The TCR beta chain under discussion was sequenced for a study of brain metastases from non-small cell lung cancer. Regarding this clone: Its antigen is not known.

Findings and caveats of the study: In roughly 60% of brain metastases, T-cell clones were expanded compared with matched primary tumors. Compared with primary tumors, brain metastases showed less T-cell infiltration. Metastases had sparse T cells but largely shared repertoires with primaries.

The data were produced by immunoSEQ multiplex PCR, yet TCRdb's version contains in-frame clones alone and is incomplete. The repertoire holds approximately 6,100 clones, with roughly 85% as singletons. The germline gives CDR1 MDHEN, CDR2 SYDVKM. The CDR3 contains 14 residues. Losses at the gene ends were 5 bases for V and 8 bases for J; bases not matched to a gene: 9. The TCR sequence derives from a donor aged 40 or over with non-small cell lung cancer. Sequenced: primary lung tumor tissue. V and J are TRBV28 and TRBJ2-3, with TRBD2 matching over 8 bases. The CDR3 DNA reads TGTGCCAGCAGTCCCACCAGCGGGGGCGCTACGCAGTATTTT. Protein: CASSPTSGGATQYF. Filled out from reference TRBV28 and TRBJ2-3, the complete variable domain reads DVKVTQSSRYLVKRTGEKVFLECVQDMDHENMFWYRQDPGLGLRLIYFSYDVKMKEKGDIPEGYSVSREKKERFSLILESASTNQTSMYLCASSPTSGGATQYFGPGTRLTVL.